This is a list of T cell receptor beta chains from one sample in a study of blood T cells in healthy people across ages. One entry per CDR3 protein, called by TCRdb with MiXCR from the 5' RACE reads. The table records about 570,000 distinct CDR3 sequences, 25% to 30% of them present only once. Sequenced: blood. The receptors stem from a woman aged 65 to 85 in good health. The CDR3 runs from the conserved cysteine through the conserved F or W. The D gene is left open where the match is weak. Clone size, where shown, is once, few, many, or a class for clones that have expanded.

clone_size	v_call	j_call	d_call	cdr3_nt	cdr3_aa
NA	TRBV28	TRBJ2-2	NA	TGTGCCAGCAGTGAAGCTAGCGTTGGCACCGGGGAGCTGTTTTTT	CASSEASVGTGELFF
few	TRBV3-1	TRBJ1-5	NA	TGTGCCAGCAGCCGGACATTTGTGCAGCCCCAGCATTTT	CASSRTFVQPQHF
NA	TRBV7-9	TRBJ1-2	NA	TGTGCCAGCAGCTTAGAACAAAGACTCAATGGCTACACCTTC	CASSLEQRLNGYTF
few	TRBV11-2	TRBJ1-6	NA	TGTGCCAGCAGCTTATCGGGTTTGGGTCCCCTCCACTTT	CASSLSGLGPLHF
NA	TRBV5-1	TRBJ2-7	NA	TGCGCCAGCATCCCCGGACACGAGCAGTACTTC	CASIPGHEQYF
many	TRBV7-9	TRBJ2-7	NA	TGTGCCAGCACCGACAGCTCCTACGAGCAGTACTTC	CASTDSSYEQYF
NA	TRBV7-2	TRBJ2-3	NA	TGTGCCAGCAGCTTAGGCCTAGGGGCGCCCTCAGATACGCAGTATTTT	CASSLGLGAPSDTQYF
NA	TRBV7-9	TRBJ1-4	TRBD1	TGTGCCAGCAGCCAGGGGGACAGAAATGAAAAACTGTTTTTT	CASSQGDRNEKLFF
few	TRBV7-3	TRBJ2-1	TRBD2	TGTGCCAGCAGTAGCGGGGGGGCGTATGAGCAGTTCTTC	CASSSGGAYEQFF
NA	TRBV11-2	TRBJ2-3	TRBD2	TGTGCCAGCAGCATTCTGGGACTAGCGGCACCAAGGGGGAACACAGATACGCAGTATTTT	CASSILGLAAPRGNTDTQYF
NA	TRBV7-8	TRBJ2-7	TRBD2	TGTGCCAGCAGCTTAGCCGGGACTAGCGGGGCCGGGAAGCAGTACTTC	CASSLAGTSGAGKQYF
NA	TRBV18	TRBJ2-3	NA	TGTGCCAGCTCCACCGTAGGTCGGGATACGCAGTATTTT	CASSTVGRDTQYF
NA	TRBV20-1	TRBJ2-1	NA	TGCAGTGCCCTTAAGGGGGTATCCTATGAGCAGTTCTTC	CSALKGVSYEQFF
NA	TRBV3-1	TRBJ2-3	TRBD2	TGTGCCAGCAGCCAAGACGGTCTAGCGGGGATCTCTAGCACAGATACGCAGTATTTT	CASSQDGLAGISSTDTQYF
few	TRBV11-3	TRBJ2-1	TRBD2	TGTGCCAGCAGCTTAGGCGCGACTAGCGGGGGGAATGAGCAGTTCTTC	CASSLGATSGGNEQFF
NA	TRBV5-1	TRBJ1-5	NA	TGCGCCAGCAGCTTGGGGACACTAGGAGTTCAGCCCCAGCATTTT	CASSLGTLGVQPQHF
few	TRBV5-6	TRBJ2-4	NA	TGTGCCAGCAGCCGTCCCGGGACACGACCGGTGGGAAAAAACATTCAGTACTTC	CASSRPGTRPVGKNIQYF
few	TRBV12-3/TRBV12-4	TRBJ1-1	NA	TGTGCCAGCAGTTTTCCGGGTTCGCGTTCGAACACTGAAGCTTTCTTT	CASSFPGSRSNTEAFF
few	TRBV6-4	TRBJ1-6	NA	TGTGCCAGCAGTGACAGGGTGCGTAATTCACCCCTCCACTTT	CASSDRVRNSPLHF
few	TRBV2	TRBJ2-1	TRBD1	TGTGCCAGCAGAAACAGACAGGGTATATCCTACAATGAGCAGTTCTTC	CASRNRQGISYNEQFF
NA	TRBV3-1	TRBJ1-6	TRBD1	TGTGCCGGCAGCCTCGGGACAGCCAATTCACCCCTCCACTTT	CAGSLGTANSPLHF
NA	TRBV30	TRBJ1-2	TRBD1	TGTGCCTGGAGTTGGCAGGGGGGTGGCTACACCTTC	CAWSWQGGGYTF
NA	TRBV7-9	TRBJ1-2	TRBD1	TGTGCCAGCAGCTCAATACAGGGGAATAGCTATGGCTACACCTTC	CASSSIQGNSYGYTF
NA	TRBV28	TRBJ1-4	NA	TGTGCCAGCAGGACGGGACTTCGCGAAAAACTGTTTTTT	CASRTGLREKLFF
few	TRBV4-3	TRBJ1-5	NA	TGCGCCCGCAGCCAAGACGGCAGGGAGAATCAGCCCCAGCATTTT	CARSQDGRENQPQHF
NA	TRBV2	TRBJ1-3	TRBD1	TGTGCCAGCAAGCGGGACAGGGGACCTTATGGAAACACCATATATTTT	CASKRDRGPYGNTIYF
NA	TRBV7-9	TRBJ1-2	TRBD1	TGTGCCAGCAGCTCGACAGGGGCGCGTAAGGGCTACACCTTC	CASSSTGARKGYTF
few	TRBV7-6	TRBJ1-5	TRBD1	TGTGCCAGCAGGCGGACAGGGGGCGAGCCCCAGCATTTT	CASRRTGGEPQHF
few	TRBV5-1	TRBJ2-3	TRBD2	TGCGCCAGCAGCTTGGGCCCCGGTTTGAGCGGGGGGTTCACAGATACGCAGTATTTT	CASSLGPGLSGGFTDTQYF
NA	TRBV6-1	TRBJ2-5	TRBD2	TGTGCCAGCGCCCTGACTAGCGGGGGAGAGACCCAGTACTTC	CASALTSGGETQYF
NA	TRBV3-1	TRBJ2-7	NA	TGTGCCAGCAGCCAAGGAGGCACTAGTCGCGAGCAGTACTTC	CASSQGGTSREQYF
few	TRBV6-5	TRBJ2-3	TRBD2	TGTGCCAGCAGTTACGGTCGGGGACTAGCGGGGGAAGATACGCAGTATTTT	CASSYGRGLAGEDTQYF
NA	TRBV5-1	TRBJ1-5	NA	TGCGCCAGCAGCTTCCAGGGGCTGAGCAATCAGCCCCAGCATTTT	CASSFQGLSNQPQHF
few	TRBV14	TRBJ2-5	NA	TGTGCCAGCAGCTGGAATAGCTCCCCGTACCAAGAGACCCAGTACTTC	CASSWNSSPYQETQYF
few	TRBV7-2	TRBJ1-2	NA	TGTGCCAGCAGCCCCACGGCACGAAACTATGGCTACACCTTC	CASSPTARNYGYTF
NA	TRBV12-5	TRBJ1-2	NA	TGTGCTAGTGGTTTGGTACACGGGTTTATTTATGGCTACACCTTC	CASGLVHGFIYGYTF
NA	TRBV12-3/TRBV12-4	TRBJ1-5	TRBD1	TGTGCCAGCAGTTTGGGATGGGGGGACAGGGCTCAGCCCCAGCATTTT	CASSLGWGDRAQPQHF
few	TRBV11-2	TRBJ1-4	NA	TGTGCCAGCAGCTTAGCGGTCAGCGAAAAACTGTTTTTT	CASSLAVSEKLFF
many	TRBV5-5	TRBJ2-5	NA	TGTGCCAGCAGCTTAGTGGACGGCGGGACCCAGTACTTC	CASSLVDGGTQYF
NA	TRBV6-1	TRBJ2-5	NA	TGTGCCAGCAGTGTACCGACTAGTATGGAGACCCAGTACTTC	CASSVPTSMETQYF
NA	TRBV20-1	TRBJ1-1	NA	TGCAGTCCTAAAAAGGACATGAACACTGAAGCTTTCTTT	CSPKKDMNTEAFF
few	TRBV2	TRBJ1-4	NA	TGTGCCGGCAGTGGAGAGACTGCGAATGAAAAACCGTTTTTT	CAGSGETANEKPFF
once	TRBV5-6	TRBJ2-5	NA	TGTGCCAGCAGCTTGGGACATAGGTACCAAGAGACCCAGTACTTC	CASSLGHRYQETQYF
NA	TRBV20-1	TRBJ1-4	NA	TGCAGTGCTAGCGTTTACCAAAATGAAAAACTGTTTTTT	CSASVYQNEKLFF
few	TRBV6-5	TRBJ2-5	NA	TGTGCCAGCAGTTACGTAGGAGATAAGGTTACCCAGTACTTC	CASSYVGDKVTQYF
NA	TRBV5-1	TRBJ2-3	NA	TGCGCCAGCAGCTTGGGGTCCGGGCTCTTCACAGATACGCAGTATTTT	CASSLGSGLFTDTQYF
few	TRBV20-1	TRBJ2-1	NA	TGCAGTGCTAGTGGGGGGAGCTCCTACAATGAGCAGTTCTTC	CSASGGSSYNEQFF
few	TRBV12-5	TRBJ1-4	TRBD1	TGTGCTAGTGGTTCACAGGGGCACTATGAAAAACTGTTTTTT	CASGSQGHYEKLFF
many	TRBV7-9	TRBJ2-1	TRBD2	TGTGCCAGCAGCTTAGTTCTAGCGGGGGGGCCGAGCCTCGACAAGCAGTTCTTC	CASSLVLAGGPSLDKQFF